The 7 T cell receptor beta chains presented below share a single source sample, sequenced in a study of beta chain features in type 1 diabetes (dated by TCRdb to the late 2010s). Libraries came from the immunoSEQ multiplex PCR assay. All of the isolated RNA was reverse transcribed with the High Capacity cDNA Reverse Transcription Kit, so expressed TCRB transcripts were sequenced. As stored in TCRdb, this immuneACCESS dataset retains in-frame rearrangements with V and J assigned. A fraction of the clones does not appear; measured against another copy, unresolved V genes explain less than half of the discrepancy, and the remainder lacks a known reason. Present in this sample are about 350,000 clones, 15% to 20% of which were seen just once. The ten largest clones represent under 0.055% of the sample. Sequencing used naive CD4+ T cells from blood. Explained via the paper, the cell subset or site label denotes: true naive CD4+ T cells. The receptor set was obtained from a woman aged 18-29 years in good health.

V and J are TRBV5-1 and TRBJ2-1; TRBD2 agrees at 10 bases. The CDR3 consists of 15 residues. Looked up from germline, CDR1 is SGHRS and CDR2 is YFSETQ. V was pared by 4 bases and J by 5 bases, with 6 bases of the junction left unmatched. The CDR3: CASSPTAGGDNEQFF. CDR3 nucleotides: TGCGCCAGCAGCCCCACAGCGGGAGGGGACAATGAGCAGTTCTTC.

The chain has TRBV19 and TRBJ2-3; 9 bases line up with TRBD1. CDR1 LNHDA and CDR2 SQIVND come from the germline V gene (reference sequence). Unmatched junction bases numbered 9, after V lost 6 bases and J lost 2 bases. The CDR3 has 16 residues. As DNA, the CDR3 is TGTGCCAGTAGGAGACAGGGGGTTGACAACACAGATACGCAGTATTTT. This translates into CASRRQGVDNTDTQYF. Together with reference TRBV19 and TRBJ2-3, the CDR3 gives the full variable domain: DGGITQSPKYLFRKEGQNVTLSCEQNLNHDAMYWYRQDPGQGLRLIYYSQIVNDFQKGDIAEGYSVSREKKESFPLTVTSAQKNPTAFYLCASRRQGVDNTDTQYFGPGTRLTVL.

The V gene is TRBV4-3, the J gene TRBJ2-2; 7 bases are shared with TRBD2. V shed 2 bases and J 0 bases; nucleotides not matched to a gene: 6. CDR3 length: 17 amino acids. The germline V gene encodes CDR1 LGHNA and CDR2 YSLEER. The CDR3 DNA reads TGCGCCAGCAGCCAAACCCAGCGGGGAGCGAACACCGGGGAGCTGTTTTTT. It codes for CASSQTQRGANTGELFF.

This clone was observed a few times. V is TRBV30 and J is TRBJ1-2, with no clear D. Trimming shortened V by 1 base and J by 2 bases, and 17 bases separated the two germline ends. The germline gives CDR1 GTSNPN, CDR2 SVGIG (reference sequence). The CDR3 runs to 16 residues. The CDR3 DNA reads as TGTGCCTGGAGTGAGCCCTACTGGTCTCCGAACTATGGCTACACCTTC. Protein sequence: CAWSEPYWSPNYGYTF.

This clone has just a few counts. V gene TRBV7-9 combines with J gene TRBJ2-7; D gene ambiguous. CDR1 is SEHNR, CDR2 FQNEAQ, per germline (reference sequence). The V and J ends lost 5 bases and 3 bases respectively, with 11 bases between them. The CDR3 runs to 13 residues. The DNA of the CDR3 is TGTGCCAGCAGCCCTCCCCACATCTACGAGCAGTACTTC. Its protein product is CASSPPHIYEQYF. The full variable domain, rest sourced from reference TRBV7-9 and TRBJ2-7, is DTGVSQNPRHKITKRGQNVTFRCDPISEHNRLYWYRQTLGQGPEFLTYFQNEAQLEKSRLLSDRFSAERPKGSFSTLEIQRTEQGDSAMYLCASSPPHIYEQYFGPGTRLTVT.

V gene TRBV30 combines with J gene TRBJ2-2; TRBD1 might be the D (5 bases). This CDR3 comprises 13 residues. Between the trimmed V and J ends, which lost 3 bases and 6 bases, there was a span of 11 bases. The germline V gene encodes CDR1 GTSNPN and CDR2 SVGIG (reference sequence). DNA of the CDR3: TGTGCCTGGAGGTGGGGCCCAGCCGGGGAGCTGTTTTTT. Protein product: CAWRWGPAGELFF.

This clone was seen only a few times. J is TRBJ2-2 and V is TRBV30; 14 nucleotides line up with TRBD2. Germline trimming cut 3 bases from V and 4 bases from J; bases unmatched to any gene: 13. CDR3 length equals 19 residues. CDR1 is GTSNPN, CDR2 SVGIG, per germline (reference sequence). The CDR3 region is CAWRLGGLAGDPRTGELFF. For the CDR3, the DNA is TGTGCCTGGAGGCTCGGGGGACTAGCGGGAGATCCGCGCACCGGGGAGCTGTTTTTT.